One sample yielded the 3 T cell receptor beta chains listed below, sequenced in a study of T-cell reconstitution after alpha-beta-depleted transplantation in children. This sample's TCRbeta library carried unique molecular identifier barcodes. A single record per CDR3 protein comes from TCRdb applying MiXCR to the PCR reads. The sample has 250,000 to 300,000 distinct CDR3 sequences, around 10% seen once; the top ten hold around 24%. Sequenced here: peripheral blood, sampled 180 days after TCRalphabeta/CD19-depleted stem cell transplant. These receptors were taken from a male patient aged 2-15 years who had a stem cell transplant for chronic granulomatous disease, so the T cells may come from the graft donor.

Written as DNA, the CDR3 is TGTGCCAGCAGCGTCTGGACAGGCCCCATCTCTGGAAACACCATATATTTT. This gives the protein CASSVWTGPISGNTIYF. The chain is built from TRBV7-2 and TRBJ1-3, with 7 positions matching TRBD1. The trim removed 5 bases at V and 0 bases at J, leaving 10 bases unmatched. In germline, CDR1 is SGHTA, CDR2 FQGNSA. CDR3 length: 17 amino acids.

The sample holds a few counts of this clonotype. This rearrangement joins TRBV25-1 to TRBJ2-2; D remains unclear. V lost 8 bases to trimming and J lost 0 bases, with 4 bases between them. Germline V gives CDR1 MGHDK, CDR2 SYGVNS. CDR3 length: 12 amino acids. CDR3 DNA: TGTGCCAGCCACACGAACACCGGGGAGCTGTTTTTT. Protein: CASHTNTGELFF.

At least ten counts were recorded for this clonotype. The chain carries TRBV7-9 and TRBJ2-7; TRBD2 agrees at 7 bases. The V gene end was trimmed by 3 bases and the J gene end by 4 bases; junction bases not matched to a gene: 6. CDR3 length: 14 residues. CDR1 and CDR2 (germline): SEHNR, FQNEAQ (reference sequence). The CDR3 reads CASSFRDYSYEQYF. The CDR3 nucleotides are TGTGCCAGCAGCTTCCGGGACTATTCTTACGAGCAGTACTTC.